This TCR beta chain was recovered during a study of cytomegalovirus exposure and HLA in healthy donors. The PCR made use of 60 Vbeta and 13 Jbeta primers. The method was immunoSEQ multiplex PCR; TCRdb's version includes in-frame clones alone and lacks a portion of them. There are 53,000 or so clones in the sample, with 12% held by the top ten. Study-level points and caveats: Certain sequence variants were highly shared and formed a cluster, and this cluster was likely a sequencing artifact. Later analysis identified a missense DCLRE1C variant that was linked to TCR beta V- and J-gene trimming. The study put 160 or so TCR beta chains on its list as cytomegalovirus-associated. Rarity characterized most TCR sequences, yet some public TCRs appeared in many donors.

Germline trimming cut 6 bases from V and 8 bases from J; bases unmatched to any gene: 8. Per the germline V gene, CDR1 is SNHLY and CDR2 is FYNNEI. CDR3 length: 14 residues. On this clone: The target antigen is unknown.

This receptor was taken from a man aged 18 to 30 in good health and CMV-seropositive. V and J are TRBV2 and TRBJ2-1, with 9 nucleotides matching TRBD2. The sequencing input was PBMCs. CDR3 sequence (DNA): TGTGCCAGCAGCCAGGGGCGGGGGGGTGATGAGCAGTTCTTC. Its translation: CASSQGRGGDEQFF.